This TCR beta chain was profiled in a study of blood T cell repertoires in COVID-19 (dated by TCRdb to about 2020). About the investigation overall: Samples from collaborators originated in the United States, Italy and Spain and spanned both the acute and convalescent phases of COVID-19. The prospective study material was composed of cDNA or gDNA derived from T cells, B-cell-depleted T cells, or PBMCs. The repertoires were made available in a free public database intended to serve as a resource for research on the immune response to SARS-CoV-2. Where available, HLA class I and class II types were taken from metadata supplied by the sample provider and were not determined by assay-based typing. The samples were drawn from two sources: the first 160 participants of the ongoing ImmuneRACE study, and 1,254 subjects contributed by 6 global collaborators. Sample metadata almost always included a de-identified subject ID, COVID-19 status, age in years and sex. Deeply sampled blood TCRbeta repertoires from subjects exposed to, actively infected with, or recovered from COVID-19 were included in the dataset.

V and J are trimmed by 5 bases and 7 bases, and the gene matches miss 4 bases of the junction. The germline V gene supplies CDR1 MNHEY and CDR2 SVGAGI. The CDR3 runs 14 residues from the cysteine to the phenylalanine. The only DNA kept is the CDR3, 42 bases in frame from the first base. About this clone itself: Its antigen remains unidentified. No much larger clone is present one base from it, and per-base qualities are unavailable.

Participants in the prospective study were enrolled through a virtual design, were aged 18 to 89 years, and lived in approximately 25 United States geographic areas. Cohort assignment in the prospective study relied on participant-reported clinical history from a screening survey and a study questionnaire. For ImmuneRACE Cohort 3, a participant was defined as recovered based on two consecutive negative NP/OP PCR tests, clearance by a healthcare professional, or resolution of symptoms. In the prospective study, mobile phlebotomists collected whole blood, serum and a nasopharyngeal or oropharyngeal swab from each participant. Participants in the prospective study had the option to provide additional blood draws and questionnaires over a 2-month period. Before DNA extraction, blood samples from the prospective study were shipped at room temperature or frozen. Study-level results and caveats: How much clinical and demographic metadata was included differed by source and by participant, and the metadata was provided uncurated.

The immunoSEQ Assay, a bias-controlled multiplex PCR, was used to amplify TCRbeta CDR3 regions from genomic DNA. As for how the authors treated the data: Nucleated cell counts per sample were estimated from amplification of reference gene primers within the assay. To quantify the absolute abundance of each unique TCRbeta CDR3 rearrangement, sequence reads were collapsed and filtered. Productive Simpson clonality was computed per sample as the square root of Simpson's diversity index over productive rearrangements. The clones in this table, taken by TCRdb from immuneACCESS, are in-frame only. Not every clone is retained; where verified, under half of the shortfall comes from an unresolved V gene, and the cause of the rest is unknown. V and J calls and clone size are as listed in that table; D and trimming were resolved from the DNA. The sample has about 320,000 clones on record, around 90% of them singletons. The leading ten clones occupy over 4.5% of the sample.

Sequencing input: PBMCs or T cells enriched from blood (not recorded which). The rearrangement joined TRBV6-5 to TRBJ1-4, with 10 bases matching TRBD1. The TCR was taken from a young man who had recovered from COVID-19. CDR3 sequence: CASSRTGGGEKLFF. The nucleotides read TGTGCCAGCAGTCGGACAGGGGGAGGTGAAAAACTGTTTTTT.